This T cell receptor beta chain comes out of a study of blood T cell repertoires in COVID-19. Background on the study: Acute and convalescent COVID-19 specimens originated in the United States, Italy and Spain.

Produced via immunoSEQ multiplex PCR; TCRdb's table is partial and in-frame only. The sample lists around 72,000 clones, about 91% occurring once. CDR1 is ENHRY and CDR2 is SYGVKD in the germline V gene. The CDR3 totals 14 residues. The trim removed 7 bases at V and 7 bases at J, leaving 11 bases unmatched. The sequenced material came from peripheral blood. The chain combines TRBV10-3 with TRBJ1-1, with TRBD1 matching over 8 bases. The sequence came from a human donor with active COVID-19. The donor label of this sample is uncertain. The CDR3 DNA follows: TGTGCCATCACCAACGCGGGACAGGCTGATGAAGCTTTCTTT. Translating it yields CAITNAGQADEAFF.